The T cell receptor (beta chain) under discussion was sequenced for a study of CD4 T cells in relation to SARS-CoV-2 and coronaviruses (TCRdb year 2021). Notes on the research overall: Using patient-derived lymphoblastoid cell lines, the shared crossreactive spike epitopes were mapped to their HLA restriction. The Adaptive Biotechnologies TCR-sequencing kit was used for samples from a few pre-COVID donors and for the naive versus memory experiments, whereas the other data were Illumina-based. A different, Illumina-based TCR-beta assay was used to sequence expansion assays from other donors in the study. Memory CD4+ T cell crossreactivity between SARS-CoV-2 and common cold coronavirus spike proteins was assessed at the TCR clonotype level in the study.

Uncultured naive and memory CD4+ T cell DNA received deep-resolution immunoSEQ TCR-beta sequencing. The authors processed their data as follows. Preprocessing removed nonproductive sequences and CDR3s not starting with C, not ending with F or W, or shorter than 7 amino acids. Cultured and uncultured naive and memory CD4+ repertoires were searched for previously identified spike- and CEF-reactive CDR3s. Pairwise Levenshtein distance, computed with the stringdist R package after three terminal residues were trimmed from each end, was used as the measure of CDR3 homology. Entries here come from immuneACCESS through TCRdb and include only in-frame sequences with V and J called. Some clones fail to appear in such tables; in the studies checked, an unresolved V gene covers under half of the shortfall, and the cause of the remainder is unknown. V and J calls plus clone size are reproduced from that table; the DNA served to infer D and trimming. In this sample the table shows about 65,000 clones, around 86% of which occur a single time. The ten largest clonotypes hold around 1.6% of the sample.

Results the study describes overall, beyond this receptor: Compared with monoreactive clones, crossreactive clones had significantly weaker SARS-CoV-2-driven expansion, a result consistent with antigenic imprinting. Small numbers of patients and of tested TCRs limited the study. Because no donor provided both pre-pandemic and post-infection samples, tracing the source of pre-existing responses was limited. Crossreactivity analysis was centred on spike protein, so crossreactivity against other viral proteins was not assessed. In roughly 60% of donors, memory CD4+ clonotypes turned up that crossrecognized SARS-CoV-2 and at least one common cold coronavirus spike. Naive versus memory sequencing indicated the assay detects memory recall responses rather than primary responses primed during culture.

CD4+ T cells from unexposed donors were collected before the COVID-19 pandemic (2011-2018). Naive and memory CD4+ T cells were separated from cryopreserved PBMCs through CD4 enrichment, which was followed by EasySep naive CD4+ T cell enrichment. The leukapheresis product for the unexposed donors was obtained through commercial purchase. Ficoll-Paque PLUS gradient centrifugation was used to isolate PBMCs from leukapheresis product or whole blood. PBMCs were either cryopreserved at -140 degrees C or used fresh in the expansion assay. The QIAamp Micro DNA Kit was used to extract genomic DNA from the CD4+ T cells. Points on this clone: Its antigen is not yet known. The input lacks base qualities; no much larger clone sits a single base away.

The CDR3, from cysteine to phenylalanine, totals 15 residues. Only CDR3 DNA remains: 45 bases, in frame from the first base. V is cut back by 4 bases and J by 2 bases, with 8 bases in the junction unmatched. The germline V gene encodes CDR1 LGHDT and CDR2 YNNKEL (reference sequence). Sequenced input: memory CD4+ T cells from PBMCs. This sample's cell subset or site label indicates: memory (non-naive) CD4+ T cells. This chain is built from TRBV3-1 (or the pseudogene TRBV3-2) and TRBJ2-7, and TRBD1 aligns with 7 junction nucleotides. The source of this sequence is a human donor in good health. The CDR3 region: CASSPRQGSPYEQYF. The sequenced DNA: TGTGCCAGCAGCCCAAGACAGGGTTCCCCCTACGAGCAGTACTTC.